The present entry profiles one T cell receptor (beta chain) with its context. This entry is derived from a study of T cell responses to AZD1222 COVID-19 vaccine. Germline CDR1 and CDR2: SGHVS and FQNEAQ. There are 13 residues in the CDR3. Trimming removed 4 bases at V and 0 bases at J, with 4 bases between. Profiling relied on immunoSEQ multiplex PCR, and the TCRdb table lists in-frame clones only, not all of them. The sample lists 150,000 to 200,000 clones; roughly 92% were seen once. Sequences were derived from peripheral blood, sampled 28 days after the second dose of the MenACWY control vaccine. V usage is TRBV7-8 and J usage is TRBJ1-5, with D uncertain. This clonotype was sampled from an adult who received the MenACWY meningococcal vaccine as a control. CDR3: CASSSFSNQPQHF. Written as DNA, the CDR3 is TGTGCCAGCAGCTCTTTTAGCAATCAGCCCCAGCATTTT.